These T cell receptor beta chains were read from a single sample in a study of T cell responses to AZD1222 COVID-19 vaccine. Generated by immunoSEQ multiplex PCR, the TCRdb table keeps only in-frame clones and is missing some. The table lists over 100,000 clones, approximately 90% of them singletons. The sample in question was peripheral blood, obtained on day 0 of AZD1222 vaccination. These receptors came from an adult in good health. Each CDR3 is given with its conserved first and last residue. A D gene is named only where the DNA matches it firmly. Part of the rows lack a size; the others show once, few, many or a class for expanded clones.

abundance	v_gene	j_gene	d_gene	CDR3aa	CDR3nt
once	TRBV9	TRBJ2-7	.	CASSVDPAGPYEQYF	TGTGCCAGCAGCGTAGATCCTGCGGGGCCCTACGAGCAGTACTTC
.	TRBV10-3	TRBJ1-5	.	CAIRTDPYQPQHF	TGTGCCATCAGGACGGACCCGTATCAGCCCCAGCATTTT
.	TRBV9	TRBJ2-7	.	CASSVGGGNYEQYF	TGTGCCAGCAGCGTTGGCGGGGGCAACTACGAGCAGTACTTC
.	TRBV5-8	TRBJ2-2	.	CASSSITWGELFF	TGTGCCAGCAGCTCCATTACTTGGGGGGAGCTGTTTTTT
.	TRBV3-1/TRBV3-2	TRBJ1-6	.	CASSPGHISPLHF	TGTGCCAGCAGCCCCGGACATATATCACCCCTCCACTTT
.	TRBV10-2	TRBJ2-3	.	CASSGGIFFSTDTQYF	TGCGCCAGCAGTGGTGGCATCTTCTTTAGCACAGATACGCAGTATTTT
once	TRBV6-1	TRBJ1-5	TRBD1	CASRETTGTGSNQPQHF	TGTGCCAGCAGAGAAACCACCGGGACAGGGAGCAATCAGCCCCAGCATTTT
.	TRBV14	TRBJ1-2	TRBD1	CASSPKTGRWYGYTF	TGTGCCAGCAGCCCCAAGACAGGGAGGTGGTATGGCTACACCTTC
.	TRBV5-1	TRBJ1-2	.	CASSLEGHYGYTF	TGCGCCAGCAGCTTGGAAGGACACTATGGCTACACCTTC
.	TRBV10-3	TRBJ1-2	.	CATKGLGQPNGYTF	TGTGCCACTAAAGGGTTAGGCCAGCCCAATGGCTACACCTTC
.	TRBV3-1/TRBV3-2	TRBJ1-2	.	CASSQGGPHYGYTF	TGTGCCAGCAGCCAAGGGGGACCGCACTATGGCTACACCTTC
.	TRBV20-1	TRBJ1-3	.	CSASSSLSGNTIYF	TGCAGTGCTAGTAGTTCTCTCTCTGGAAACACCATATATTTT
.	TRBV5-4	TRBJ1-6	.	CASSLEWGSPLHF	TGTGCCAGCAGCTTGGAGTGGGGTTCACCCCTCCACTTT
.	TRBV2	TRBJ1-2	.	CASSVDDYGYTF	TGTGCCAGCAGTGTGGACGACTATGGCTACACCTTC
.	TRBV12-5	TRBJ1-4	.	CASGTRRDEKLFF	TGTGCTAGTGGTACCCGCAGGGATGAAAAACTGTTTTTT
.	TRBV11-2	TRBJ1-2	.	CASSSPADGNYGYTF	TGTGCCAGCAGCTCACCGGCAGACGGGAACTATGGCTACACCTTC
.	TRBV14	TRBJ1-2	TRBD1	CASSQAFSRTGRVGYTF	TGTGCCAGCAGCCAAGCCTTTTCACGGACAGGGCGCGTCGGCTACACCTTC
.	TRBV2	TRBJ2-1	.	CASSERAGANNEQFF	TGTGCCAGCAGTGAAAGAGCCGGGGCCAACAATGAGCAGTTCTTC
.	TRBV12-3/TRBV12-4	TRBJ1-2	.	CASSLGWGYGYTF	TGTGCCAGCAGTTTAGGGTGGGGGTATGGCTACACCTTC
.	TRBV12-3/TRBV12-4	TRBJ1-2	.	CASSSSDSYGYTF	TGTGCCAGCAGCTCGTCGGACAGCTATGGCTACACCTTC
.	TRBV3-1/TRBV3-2	TRBJ1-6	.	CASSRASGAGGGNSPLHF	TGTGCCAGCAGCCGGGCTTCAGGGGCCGGAGGTGGTAATTCACCCCTCCACTTT
.	TRBV19	TRBJ1-1	TRBD1	CASEGTGGSRTEAFF	TGTGCCAGCGAGGGGACAGGGGGTAGTCGGACTGAAGCTTTCTTT
.	TRBV9	TRBJ2-2	.	CASGLFAVGTNTGELFF	TGTGCCAGCGGTCTTTTTGCTGTGGGGACGAACACCGGGGAGCTGTTTTTT
.	TRBV3-1/TRBV3-2	TRBJ1-1	.	CASSQSPRATPEAFF	TGTGCCAGCAGCCAATCCCCCAGGGCGACCCCTGAAGCTTTCTTT
.	TRBV4-3	TRBJ1-3	.	CASSQDQVDSGNTIYF	TGCGCCAGCAGCCAAGATCAGGTCGACTCTGGAAACACCATATATTTT
.	TRBV15	TRBJ2-5	.	CATSRDLSAETQYF	TGTGCCACCAGCAGGGATCTATCCGCGGAGACCCAGTACTTC
once	TRBV27	TRBJ2-7	.	CASSLIGRSHEQYF	TGTGCCAGCAGTTTAATTGGCAGGTCTCACGAGCAGTACTTC
.	TRBV14	TRBJ1-1	.	CASSLFQGSEAFF	TGTGCCAGCAGCCTTTTTCAGGGCTCTGAAGCTTTCTTT
once	TRBV6-5	TRBJ1-1	.	CASSFSPMNTEAFF	TGTGCCAGCAGTTTCAGCCCCATGAACACTGAAGCTTTCTTT
.	TRBV7-4	TRBJ1-1	.	CASSLVYVTGGTEAFF	TGTGCCAGCAGCCTCGTCTACGTTACGGGGGGCACTGAAGCTTTCTTT
.	TRBV6-5	TRBJ2-7	.	CASRPGQPFSYEQYF	TGTGCCAGCAGGCCCGGGCAACCCTTCTCCTACGAGCAGTACTTC
once	TRBV11-2	TRBJ2-3	.	CASSLGGNRNTDTQYF	TGTGCCAGCAGCCTCGGGGGAAACCGAAACACAGATACGCAGTATTTT
.	TRBV16	TRBJ2-7	TRBD1	CASSLGQGGTYEQYF	TGTGCCAGCAGCCTGGGACAGGGTGGGACCTACGAGCAGTACTTC
.	TRBV4-1	TRBJ1-2	.	CASSQVKDRFNYGYTF	TGCGCCAGCAGCCAAGTGAAGGACAGATTTAACTATGGCTACACCTTC
once	TRBV5-1	TRBJ2-3	.	CASSIKVGTDTQYF	TGCGCCAGCAGCATAAAAGTGGGCACAGATACGCAGTATTTT
.	TRBV20-1	TRBJ1-2	.	CSAVEGGYTF	TGCAGTGCGGTGGAGGGCGGCTACACCTTC
.	TRBV12-3/TRBV12-4	TRBJ2-5	TRBD1	CASSGTGQETQYF	TGTGCCAGCAGCGGGACAGGGCAAGAGACCCAGTACTTC